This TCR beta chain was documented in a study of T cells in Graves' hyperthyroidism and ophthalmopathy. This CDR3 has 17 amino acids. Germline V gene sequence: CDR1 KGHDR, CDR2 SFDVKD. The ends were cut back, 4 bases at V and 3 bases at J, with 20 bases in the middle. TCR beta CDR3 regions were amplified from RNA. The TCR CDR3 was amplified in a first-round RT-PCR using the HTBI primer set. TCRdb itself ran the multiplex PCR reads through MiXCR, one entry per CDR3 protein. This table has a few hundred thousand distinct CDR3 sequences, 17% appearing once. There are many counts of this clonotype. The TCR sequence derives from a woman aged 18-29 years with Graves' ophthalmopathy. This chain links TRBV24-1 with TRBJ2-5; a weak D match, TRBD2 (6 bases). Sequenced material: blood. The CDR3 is CATSDSSSGTFEETQYF. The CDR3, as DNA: TGTGCCACCAGTGACTCGTCTTCCGGGACTTTCGAAGAGACCCAGTACTTC.